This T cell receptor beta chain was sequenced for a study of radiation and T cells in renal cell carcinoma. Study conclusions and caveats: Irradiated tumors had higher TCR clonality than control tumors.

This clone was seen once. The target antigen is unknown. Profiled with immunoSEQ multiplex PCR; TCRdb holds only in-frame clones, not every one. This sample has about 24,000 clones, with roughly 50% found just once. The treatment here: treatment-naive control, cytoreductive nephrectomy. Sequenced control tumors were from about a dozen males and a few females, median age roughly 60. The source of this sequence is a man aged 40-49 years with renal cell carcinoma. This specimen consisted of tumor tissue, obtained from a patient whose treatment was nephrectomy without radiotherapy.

The CDR3 DNA reads as TGTGCCAGCAGCGCAGACAGGGACACTGAAGCTTTCTTT. Translated: CASSADRDTEAFF. The chain couples TRBV9 to TRBJ1-1; 7 bases are a match to TRBD1. The trim removed 3 bases at V and 3 bases at J, leaving 2 bases unmatched. Germline CDR1 and CDR2: SGDLS and YYNGEE. CDR3 length: 13 amino acids.